The next 17 T cell receptor beta chains were all read from a single sample in a study of cytomegalovirus exposure and HLA in healthy donors. Primers included in the PCR were 60 Vbeta and 13 Jbeta primers. TCRdb's copy holds only in-frame clones and misses some; the assay was immunoSEQ multiplex PCR. The sample consists of 150,000 to 160,000 clones, around 84% of them appearing once. Sequenced material: PBMCs. These receptors were collected from a woman between 40 and 55 years old in good health and CMV-seropositive.

This clone has just a few counts. The J gene is TRBJ2-7, the V gene TRBV30, with 12 bases that match TRBD1. This CDR3 comprises 16 residues. The J segment lost 4 bases and the V segment lost 8 bases, leaving 15 bases of the junction unmatched. The germline V gene encodes CDR1 GTSNPN and CDR2 SVGIG (reference sequence). DNA of the CDR3: TGTGCCCGGGGACAGGGGGCCGCTAGCCCCTCGTACGAGCAGTACTTC. Amino acids: CARGQGAASPSYEQYF.

The gene calls are TRBV27 and TRBJ1-2; the D gene is possibly TRBD1 (6 bases). From germline, CDR1 is MNHEY and CDR2 SMNVEV (reference sequence). The V and J ends lost 8 bases and 4 bases respectively, with 20 bases between them. The CDR3 extends over 15 amino acids. The CDR3 nucleotides read TGTGCCAGCCGGGGGGGCTACCTACCATTCTATGGCTACACCTTC. Protein product: CASRGGYLPFYGYTF.

The CDR3, as DNA: TGTGCCATCAGTGAGTCTGGGACAGGGGTAGGCGAGCAGTACTTC. This sequence encodes CAISESGTGVGEQYF. The rearrangement links TRBV10-3 to TRBJ2-5, with 10 positions matching TRBD1. The DNA end is a closer match to TRBJ2-7, so the J assignment may be wrong. The CDR3 loop spans 15 amino acids. The germline V gene encodes CDR1 ENHRY and CDR2 SYGVKD.

This clone occurred a few times. This chain uses TRBV15 with TRBJ1-4, with D unclear. Germline V gene sequence: CDR1 LNHNV, CDR2 YYDKDF (reference sequence). CDR3 length equals 17 residues. The V end was cut by 4 bases, the J end by 1 base, with 16 bases between. The CDR3 region has the DNA TGTGCCACCAGCAATTCATTAGCGGGGTTAACTAATGAAAAACTGTTTTTT. Protein: CATSNSLAGLTNEKLFF.

As for this clone: One end of the junction is discordant with germline, which a read error may explain. This chain links TRBV2 with TRBJ2-1, with 10 positions matching TRBD2. The CDR3 has 16 amino acids. The germline CDR1 and CDR2 sequences are SNHLY and FYNNEI. CDR3: CASREGGSGRADEQFF. In DNA, the CDR3 is TGTGCCAGCAGGGAAGGAGGAAGCGGGAGGGCAGATGAGCAGTTCTTC.

The V and J genes are TRBV7-2 and TRBJ2-3, with 8 nucleotides matching TRBD2. The CDR3 contains 16 residues. The V and J ends lost 4 bases and 2 bases, in that order; junction bases with no gene match: 8. CDR1 is SGHTA, CDR2 FQGNSA, per germline. The CDR3, as DNA: TGTGCCAGCAGCTCGACTAGCGCAAGATACACAGATACGCAGTATTTT. It is translated as CASSSTSARYTDTQYF.

The chain combines TRBV21-1 with TRBJ1-4; the DNA was not used to check the table's D call, TRBD1. TRBV21-1 is a recognized pseudogene. The CDR3 runs to 15 residues. The CDR3 here is CASSKPDSSNEKLFF. The CDR3 region has the DNA TGTGCCAGCAGCAAACCCGACAGCTCTAATGAAAAACTGTTTTTT.

V usage is TRBV10-3 and J usage is TRBJ2-7; D is possibly TRBD2 (5 bases). The germline gives CDR1 ENHRY, CDR2 SYGVKD. Trimming took off 4 bases at V and 4 bases at J, with 23 bases between the two ends. This CDR3 region has 17 residues. In DNA form, the CDR3 reads TGTGCCATCAGTGTGGTGGGTTCAGGAGGTTTAGGTTACGAGCAGTACTTC. It is translated as CAISVVGSGGLGYEQYF.

The chain is built from TRBV14 and TRBJ1-1; TRBD1 matches at 7 bases. The length of the CDR3 is 16 residues. J lost 2 bases, V lost 0 bases, and 6 bases had no gene match. CDR1 is SGHDN, CDR2 FVKESK, per germline. The CDR3 sequence: CASSQDLGTANTEAFF. CDR3 nucleotides: TGTGCCAGCAGCCAAGATCTTGGGACAGCAAACACTGAAGCTTTCTTT. Variable domain in full (rest from reference TRBV14 and TRBJ1-1): EAGVTQFPSHSVIEKGQTVTLRCDPISGHDNLYWYRRVMGKEIKFLLHFVKESKQDESGMPNNRFLAERTGGTYSTLKVQPAELEDSGVYFCASSQDLGTANTEAFFGQGTRLTVV.

The chain couples TRBV5-8 to TRBJ2-5, with D hard to call. The V end lost 1 base, the J end lost 2 bases, and 6 bases lay between the germline ends. The CDR3 runs to 13 residues. Germline V gene lookup returns CDR1 SGHTS and CDR2 YDEGEE. The CDR3 coding sequence is TGTGCCAGCAGCTTGAGAGTTCAAGAGACCCAGTACTTC. It codes for CASSLRVQETQYF.

This chain links TRBV6-4 with TRBJ1-2, with 10 bases lining up with TRBD1. Germline assignment: CDR1 MRHNA and CDR2 SNTAGT. V was pared by 0 bases and J by 8 bases, with 12 bases of the junction left unmatched. The CDR3 is 17 residues long. CDR3 nucleotides: TGTGCCAGCAGTGACTCCACCGGGACAGGGGCCAGGCGAGGCTACACCTTC. Its protein is CASSDSTGTGARRGYTF.

The chain uses TRBV30 and TRBJ1-2, with a weak D call TRBD1 (5 bases). Per the germline V gene, CDR1 is GTSNPN and CDR2 is SVGIG (reference sequence). This CDR3 is built from 14 residues. The V end was cut by 3 bases, the J end by 7 bases, with 18 bases between. The CDR3 sequence: CAWSWLGGSSGYTF. Here the CDR3 DNA reads TGTGCCTGGAGCTGGCTGGGGGGTAGTAGTGGCTACACCTTC.

J is TRBJ2-1 and V is TRBV10-3; 15 nucleotides line up with TRBD2. V was clipped by 9 bases and J by 7 bases; unmatched bases: 7. The length of the CDR3 is 15 residues. In germline, CDR1 is ENHRY, CDR2 SYGVKD. Here the CDR3 reads CAMGSGTSGGNEQFF. The CDR3 DNA reads TGTGCCATGGGCTCGGGGACTAGCGGGGGGAATGAGCAGTTCTTC.

This clone was found a few times. The J gene is TRBJ2-7, the V gene TRBV6-1, with 8 bases fitting TRBD1. The CDR3 spans 13 residues. Germline V CDR1 and CDR2: MNHNS, SASEGT. The junction had 5 bases not matched to a gene; V was cut back by 1 base and J by 9 bases. CDR3 sequence (DNA): TGTGCCAGCAGTGAAGGGAGACAGGGGTGGCAGTACTTC. Amino acids: CASSEGRQGWQYF.

This chain connects TRBV6-5 to TRBJ1-4, with TRBD1 matching over 8 bases. Unmatched junction bases numbered 11, after V lost 7 bases and J lost 7 bases. This CDR3 region has 15 residues. Germline lookup yields CDR1 MNHEY and CDR2 SVGAGI. The CDR3 reads CASTLRAGGVEKLFF. In DNA, the CDR3 is TGTGCCAGCACCCTAAGGGCAGGGGGCGTTGAAAAACTGTTTTTT.

J is TRBJ1-2 and V is TRBV7-2; 8 bases match TRBD1. The CDR3 is 14 residues long. The ends lost 1 base at V and 7 bases at J; junction bases unmatched: 5. Germline-derived CDR1 and CDR2 are SGHTA and FQGNSA. The CDR3 here is CASSLGQGAAGYTF. The CDR3 DNA reads TGTGCCAGCAGCTTAGGGCAGGGGGCCGCTGGCTACACCTTC.

This clone was seen a handful of times. This chain connects TRBV7-9 to TRBJ1-4, with D unclear. This CDR3 spans 11 amino acids. The germline V gene has CDR1 SEHNR and CDR2 FQNEAQ (reference sequence). Trimming took off 4 bases at V and 8 bases at J, with 5 bases between the two ends. This chain's CDR3 is CASSSTEKLFF. In nucleotides, the CDR3 is TGTGCCAGCAGCTCGACAGAAAAACTGTTTTTT.